These 21 T cell receptor beta chains were sequenced from one sample in a study of T cell clonotyping in hematopoietic cell transplantation. Measured with immunoSEQ multiplex PCR; TCRdb has only the in-frame clones, and not every one. The sample records some 6,500 clones, about nine tenths being singletons. Here the sequenced sample was peripheral blood mononuclear cells, taken 180 days after allogeneic stem cell transplant. The receptors come from a female patient in her 50s who had an allogeneic stem cell transplant from an unrelated donor, so the T cells may come from the graft donor. Some clones in this sample may be carry-over from other donors' samples.

V and J are TRBV27 and TRBJ1-4; D perhaps matches TRBD1 (6 bases). Trimming cost V 5 bases and J 10 bases, with 17 bases left between them. The CDR3 has 14 residues. The germline CDR1 and CDR2 sequences are MNHEY and SMNVEV (reference sequence). The CDR3 DNA sequence: TGTGCCAGCAGTGAACAGGGCTCCGTCGGAAAACTGTTTTTT. Translation gives CASSEQGSVGKLFF.

The chain is built from TRBV27 and TRBJ2-7; D unresolved. Per germline, CDR1 MNHEY and CDR2 SMNVEV (reference sequence). Trimming left V 6 bases short and J 4 bases short, with 10 bases between. This CDR3 has 12 residues. CDR3 sequence (DNA): TGTGCCAGCAGGACCAGATTGTACGAGCAGTACTTC. Translated: CASRTRLYEQYF.

The V gene is TRBV9, the J gene TRBJ1-5; D remains unclear. V shed 0 bases and J shed 6 bases, with 10 bases lying between them. CDR1 and CDR2 from the germline V gene are SGDLS and YYNGEE. The CDR3 sequence is 14 residues long. CDR3 loop: CASSVGLGFQPQHF. The CDR3 DNA sequence: TGTGCCAGCAGCGTAGGACTTGGTTTTCAGCCCCAGCATTTT.

The gene calls are TRBV7-9 and TRBJ2-3; D unresolved. V shed 1 base and J shed 0 bases, with 8 bases lying between them. The V gene's germline CDR1 is SEHNR and CDR2 FQNEAQ (reference sequence). CDR3 length: 15 amino acids. In nucleotides, the CDR3 is TGTGCCAGCAGCTTAGGGTTACCTAGCACAGATACGCAGTATTTT. Translating gives CASSLGLPSTDTQYF.

The rearrangement links TRBV28 to TRBJ2-7, with TRBD1 as a possible D gene (5 bases). V was pared by 6 bases and J by 2 bases, with 14 bases between. This CDR3 has 14 residues. The germline CDR1 and CDR2 sequences are MDHEN and SYDVKM. In DNA, the CDR3 is TGTGCCAGCAGAGCCCAGGGTAAGGCCTACGAGCAGTACTTC. Translation gives CASRAQGKAYEQYF.

This rearrangement joins TRBV19 to TRBJ1-1; no clear D gene. The CDR3 is made up of 13 amino acids. The germline CDR1 and CDR2 sequences are LNHDA and SQIVND (reference sequence). Trimming removed 1 base from V and 4 bases from J, with 7 bases in between. CDR3 protein: CASSIGWATEAFF. The CDR3 region has the DNA TGTGCCAGTAGTATAGGGTGGGCCACTGAAGCTTTCTTT.

V is TRBV5-1 and J is TRBJ1-6; D is undetermined. The CDR3 is 14 residues long. V was pared by 1 base and J by 7 bases, with 9 bases between. Germline CDR1 is SGHRS and CDR2 is YFSETQ. DNA of the CDR3: TGCGCCAGCAGCTTGACGGCAGAGAATTCACCCCTCCACTTT. Amino acids: CASSLTAENSPLHF.

V gene TRBV6-6 combines with J gene TRBJ1-1; D gene uncertain. Germline V gene sequence: CDR1 MNHNY, CDR2 SVGAGI (reference sequence). CDR3 length equals 13 residues. V lost 10 bases to trimming and J lost 1 base, with 13 bases between them. The CDR3 region has the DNA TGTGCCACCAACAGCGGAGGGAACACTGAAGCTTTCTTT. It is translated as CATNSGGNTEAFF.

The chain couples TRBV10-2 to TRBJ2-7; no firm D call. Germline CDR1 is WSHSY and CDR2 is SAAADI. Trimming removed 4 bases from V and 5 bases from J, with 9 bases in between. The CDR3 spans 12 residues. The CDR3 here is CASSVIRDEQYF. DNA for the CDR3: TGCGCCAGCAGTGTGATCCGGGACGAGCAGTACTTC.

Here the CDR3 reads CASSRMTADNSPLHF. For the CDR3, the DNA is TGTGCCAGCAGTCGGATGACAGCAGATAATTCACCCCTCCACTTT. The chain couples TRBV7-2 to TRBJ1-6, with D perhaps TRBD1 (5 bases). The V end lost 6 bases, the J end lost 5 bases, and 14 bases lay between the germline ends. Germline loops: CDR1 SGHTA, CDR2 FQGNSA. This CDR3 region has 15 residues.

The genes are TRBV29-1 and TRBJ1-1; 7 bases are a match to TRBD1. Per germline, CDR1 SQVTM and CDR2 ANQGSEA. The CDR3 totals 13 residues. The trim removed 6 bases at V and 4 bases at J, leaving 8 bases unmatched. Here the CDR3 reads CSVEPTGFTEAFF. In DNA, the CDR3 is TGCAGCGTAGAACCGACAGGGTTCACTGAAGCTTTCTTT.

This chain connects TRBV7-8 to TRBJ2-1; D is unclear. The V gene's germline CDR1 is SGHVS and CDR2 FQNEAQ. The CDR3 has 14 residues. Trimming pared 5 bases from V and 1 base from J, leaving 9 bases between. CDR3 sequence reads: CASSAPGSYNEQFF. Here the CDR3 DNA reads TGTGCCAGCAGCGCACCGGGTTCCTACAATGAGCAGTTCTTC.

This chain links TRBV28 with TRBJ2-5; D tentatively fits TRBD1 or TRBD2 (7 bases each). Germline V lookup: CDR1 MDHEN, CDR2 SYDVKM. The germline V and J ends were trimmed by 7 bases and 5 bases, with 20 bases remaining between them. The CDR3 has 15 amino acids. The DNA of the CDR3 is TGTGCCAGCACCGGAAGTGCAGGGGGGGAGGAGACCCAGTACTTC. Residues: CASTGSAGGEETQYF.

This chain links TRBV5-1 with TRBJ1-1, with D possibly TRBD1 on 6 matching bases. Germline loops: CDR1 SGHRS, CDR2 YFSETQ. Trimming shortened V by 4 bases and J by 2 bases, and 15 bases separated the two germline ends. The CDR3 covers 15 residues. The CDR3 sequence is CASSARTGPNTEAFF. CDR3 DNA sequence: TGCGCCAGCAGCGCCCGAACAGGGCCAAACACTGAAGCTTTCTTT.

The table lists this clone with a count of one. The gene calls are TRBV29-1 and TRBJ2-7, with D maybe TRBD1 (5 bases). This CDR3 has 13 residues. Between the trimmed V and J ends, which lost 4 bases and 2 bases, there was a span of 12 bases. The germline V gene has CDR1 SQVTM and CDR2 ANQGSEA. The CDR3 loop reads CSVGRGIAYEQYF. The DNA of the CDR3 is TGCAGCGTTGGAAGGGGAATTGCCTACGAGCAGTACTTC.

The chain recombines TRBV4-2 with TRBJ1-1; D ambiguous. CDR3 length equals 16 residues. Germline CDR1 LGHNA, CDR2 YNFKEQ. Trimming took 0 bases from V and 4 from J, leaving 15 bases between them. In DNA form, the CDR3 reads TGTGCCAGCAGCCAAGAATCCCTCCTACGGGGCACTGAAGCTTTCTTT. Translated, it gives CASSQESLLRGTEAFF.

V gene TRBV9 combines with J gene TRBJ2-3; 7 bases map to TRBD2. Germline values: CDR1 SGDLS, CDR2 YYNGEE. The CDR3 sequence is 15 residues long. The V gene end was trimmed by 3 bases and the J gene end by 2 bases; junction bases not matched to a gene: 6. The CDR3: CASSGAGTITDTQYF. CDR3 in DNA: TGTGCCAGCAGCGGGGCCGGGACTATCACAGATACGCAGTATTTT.

The chain has TRBV29-1 and TRBJ1-4; D remains ambiguous. With 3 bases removed from V and 3 bases from J, the gap between germline ends came to 8 bases. CDR1 SQVTM and CDR2 ANQGSEA come from the germline V gene. The CDR3 is 13 residues long. The CDR3 loop reads CSVDFGSNEKLFF. CDR3 coding DNA: TGCAGCGTTGATTTTGGATCTAATGAAAAACTGTTTTTT. The variable domain in full, completed from reference TRBV29-1 and TRBJ1-4, reads SAVISQKPSRDICQRGTSLTIQCQVDSQVTMMFWYRQQPGQSLTLIATANQGSEATYESGFVIDKFPISRPNLTFSTLTVSNMSPEDSSIYLCSVDFGSNEKLFFGSGTQLSVL.

The V and J genes are TRBV9 and TRBJ2-5, with TRBD2 as a possible D gene (6 bases). Trimming removed 3 bases from V and 5 bases from J, with 11 bases in between. The germline V gene encodes CDR1 SGDLS and CDR2 YYNGEE. The CDR3 loop spans 13 amino acids. The CDR3 is CASSGSGGETQYF. The CDR3 DNA reads as TGTGCCAGCAGCGGCAGTGGGGGGGAGACCCAGTACTTC. Drawing the rest from reference TRBV9 and TRBJ2-5, the complete variable domain is DSGVTQTPKHLITATGQRVTLRCSPRSGDLSVYWYQQSLDQGLQFLIQYYNGEERAKGNILERFSAQQFPDLHSELNLSSLELGDSALYFCASSGSGGETQYFGPGTRLLVL.

This clone appeared a few times. The same CDR3 is also encoded by other DNA sequences in this sample. The chain combines TRBV7-9 with TRBJ2-7; D possibly corresponds to TRBD2 (6 bases). This CDR3 region has 14 residues. Germline V gene lookup returns CDR1 SEHNR and CDR2 FQNEAQ (reference sequence). V lost 0 bases and J 3 bases, leaving 9 bases between the germline ends. The chain's CDR3 is CASSLAGTYYEQYF. DNA for the CDR3: TGTGCCAGCAGCTTAGCCGGGACTTACTACGAGCAGTACTTC.

This clone was seen just once. The CDR3 DNA is TGTGCCAGTAGTGGAGGACAGGGGATATTCTCCTACGAGCAGTACTTC. Protein product: CASSGGQGIFSYEQYF. The J gene is TRBJ2-7, the V gene TRBV19, with 9 positions matching TRBD1. V was clipped by 5 bases and J by 0 bases; unmatched bases: 8. CDR3 length: 16 residues. Germline CDR1 LNHDA, CDR2 SQIVND (reference sequence).